The 32 T cell receptor beta chains below were found in one sample sequenced in a study of memory CD4+ T cells and cytomegalovirus serostatus (dated by TCRdb to the late 2010s). A FACSAria II was used to sort memory CD4+ T cells, defined as single viable CD3+CD4+CD8-CD45RO+ cells. The method behind the library was the immunoSEQ multiplex PCR assay. Sourced from immuneACCESS, this table was stored by TCRdb with only in-frame sequences that have V and J called. A share of the clones is absent; for the studies checked, an unresolved V gene accounts for under half, and the remainder has no known explanation. This sample comprises more than 45,000 clones, approximately 74% of them detected only once. Of the sample, 1.2% falls within the top ten clones. Sample: memory CD4+ T cells from blood. These receptors were collected from an adult in good health and CMV-seropositive.

The J gene is TRBJ2-7, the V gene TRBV25-1, with a tentative D call TRBD1 (6 bases). This CDR3 has 18 amino acids. V was pared by 3 bases and J by 2 bases, with 23 bases between. From germline, CDR1 is MGHDK and CDR2 SYGVNS. CDR3 loop: CASSELQGSGEDTYEQYF. CDR3 in DNA: TGTGCCAGCAGTGAGTTACAGGGCTCTGGGGAAGATACCTACGAGCAGTACTTC.

The chain couples TRBV7-6 to TRBJ2-1; D may be TRBD1 (6 bases). V was cut by 1 base and J by 12 bases, with 13 bases left in between. The CDR3 runs 13 residues. Looked up from germline, CDR1 is SGHVS and CDR2 is FNYEAQ. The CDR3 loop reads CASSLVLGAGQFF. In DNA form, the CDR3 reads TGTGCCAGCAGCTTAGTTTTGGGGGCAGGGCAGTTCTTC. Using reference TRBV7-6 and TRBJ2-1 for the parts outside the CDR3, the full variable domain is GAGVSQSPRYKVTKRGQDVALRCDPISGHVSLYWYRQALGQGPEFLTYFNYEAQQDKSGLPNDRFSAERPEGSISTLTIQRTEQRDSAMYRCASSLVLGAGQFFGPGTRLTVL.

The chain uses TRBV28 and TRBJ2-7, with D perhaps matching TRBD1 (6 bases). CDR1 is MDHEN and CDR2 is SYDVKM in the germline V gene. Trimming pared 6 bases from V and 0 bases from J, leaving 12 bases between. The CDR3 length is 14 residues. The CDR3 DNA follows: TGTGCCAGCAGCCCCGGGACAACCTCCTACGAGCAGTACTTC. It is translated as CASSPGTTSYEQYF. Based on the CDR3 plus reference TRBV28 and TRBJ2-7, the full variable domain is DVKVTQSSRYLVKRTGEKVFLECVQDMDHENMFWYRQDPGLGLRLIYFSYDVKMKEKGDIPEGYSVSREKKERFSLILESASTNQTSMYLCASSPGTTSYEQYFGPGTRLTVT.

The gene calls are TRBV5-4 and TRBJ2-1; 7 nucleotides align to TRBD1. Germline-derived CDR1 and CDR2 are SGHNT and YYREEE (reference sequence). With V trimmed by 0 bases and J by 3 bases, 0 bases remained unmatched. CDR3 length equals 14 residues. In DNA, the CDR3 is TGTGCCAGCAGCTTGGACAGGGGCTACAATGAGCAGTTCTTC. This encodes CASSLDRGYNEQFF.

The V and J genes are TRBV7-2 and TRBJ2-7, with a possible D match to TRBD1 (6 bases). The CDR3 spans 15 residues. Trimming pared 5 bases from V and 2 bases from J, leaving 16 bases between. CDR1 SGHTA and CDR2 FQGNSA come from the germline V gene. The CDR3, as DNA: TGTGCCAGCAGCCCGACGGGCAGGGGAACCTACGAGCAGTACTTC. Protein product: CASSPTGRGTYEQYF.

The V gene is TRBV11-3, the J gene TRBJ2-1; D ambiguous. CDR1 and CDR2 from the germline V gene are SGHNT and YENEEA. This CDR3 has 13 residues. Trimming removed 2 bases from V and 9 bases from J, with 11 bases in between. For the CDR3, the DNA is TGTGCCAGCAGCTTATCGGGTCTGACTGAGCAGTTCTTC. Encoded protein: CASSLSGLTEQFF. Supplemented by reference TRBV11-3 and TRBJ2-1, the full variable domain reads EAGVVQSPRYKIIEKKQPVAFWCNPISGHNTLYWYLQNLGQGPELLIRYENEEAVDDSQLPKDRFSAERLKGVDSTLKIQPAELGDSAVYLCASSLSGLTEQFFGPGTRLTVL.

The DNA for the CDR3 is TGTGCCAGCAGCGTAGGGGGGGACACTGAAGCTTTCTTT. It specifies CASSVGGDTEAFF. The chain uses TRBV11-2 and TRBJ1-1; D possibly corresponds to TRBD1 (6 bases). This CDR3 is built from 13 residues. Germline-derived CDR1 and CDR2 are SGHAT and FQNNGV. V was clipped by 5 bases and J by 3 bases, with 10 bases between them. The entire variable domain, with the rest obtained from reference TRBV11-2 and TRBJ1-1, is as follows: EAGVAQSPRYKIIEKRQSVAFWCNPISGHATLYWYQQILGQGPKLLIQFQNNGVVDDSQLPKDRFSAERLKGVDSTLKIQPAKLEDSAVYLCASSVGGDTEAFFGQGTRLTVV.

This clone was found a few times. V is TRBV6-5 and J is TRBJ2-1; 9 positions agree with TRBD2. The CDR3 sequence is 13 residues long. J was trimmed by 9 bases and V by 4 bases; bases with no gene match: 4. CDR1 is MNHEY, CDR2 SVGAGI, per germline. The CDR3 sequence: CASSWLAGTEQFF. The DNA for the CDR3 is TGTGCCAGCAGTTGGCTAGCGGGGACTGAGCAGTTCTTC.

The chain is built from TRBV2 and TRBJ2-5; 10 positions match TRBD2. The J segment lost 3 bases and the V segment lost 7 bases, leaving 5 bases of the junction unmatched. The CDR3 loop spans 14 amino acids. Germline V gene data show CDR1 as SNHLY and CDR2 as FYNNEI. In DNA form, the CDR3 reads TGTGCCAGCAAACGAAGCGGGGGGGAAGAGACCCAGTACTTC. This translates into CASKRSGGEETQYF.

The chain employs TRBV13 and TRBJ2-6; D tentatively reads TRBD1 or TRBD2 (5 bases each). CDR1 and CDR2 (germline): PRHDT, FYEKMQ (reference sequence). This CDR3 comprises 17 residues. V lost 0 bases to trimming and J lost 1 base, with 10 bases between them. The CDR3 nucleotides are TGTGCCAGCAGCTTAGGCATGGGGGATTCTGGGGCCAACGTCCTGACTTTC. Protein product: CASSLGMGDSGANVLTF.

CDR3: CASSVSSGGTDTQYF. The CDR3 DNA is TGTGCCAGCAGCGTCAGTAGCGGGGGCACAGATACGCAGTATTTT. The chain recombines TRBV9 with TRBJ2-3; 8 bases align to TRBD2. Germline loops: CDR1 SGDLS, CDR2 YYNGEE. This CDR3 is 15 amino acids long. V lost 2 bases, J lost 1 base, and 3 bases stayed unmatched.

This clone was observed once. The rearrangement uses TRBV4-3 and TRBJ2-5; D is possibly TRBD1 (5 bases). Germline CDR1 is LGHNA and CDR2 is YSLEER. Trimming left V 0 bases short and J 9 bases short, with 17 bases between. This CDR3 comprises 15 residues. DNA for the CDR3: TGCGCCAGCAGCCAAGATACTGGAGCCCTCAGGGCCCAGTACTTC. It encodes CASSQDTGALRAQYF.

Only one count was recorded for this clone. The chain is built from TRBV10-2 and TRBJ2-7; D remains ambiguous. This CDR3 is built from 15 residues. CDR1 is WSHSY, CDR2 SAAADI, per germline. The V end lost 2 bases, the J end lost 3 bases, and 14 bases lay between the germline ends. CDR3 DNA: TGCGCCAGCAGTGAGGACATTGAGGATGGCTACGAGCAGTACTTC. Translation gives CASSEDIEDGYEQYF.

The chain uses TRBV5-1 and TRBJ1-2, with D unclear. The CDR3 runs 13 residues. CDR1 SGHRS and CDR2 YFSETQ come from the germline V gene. Trimming took off 1 base at V and 2 bases at J, with 6 bases between the two ends. The CDR3 here is CASSLTENYGYTF. The CDR3 DNA reads TGCGCCAGCAGCTTGACAGAGAACTATGGCTACACCTTC.

By share of the sample, this clone is medium-sized. V is TRBV2 and J is TRBJ1-4; no clear D. The ends were cut back, 4 bases at V and 4 bases at J, with 13 bases in the middle. CDR1 is SNHLY and CDR2 is FYNNEI in the germline V gene. The CDR3 contains 15 residues. For the CDR3, the DNA is TGTGCCAGCAGTGTATTTGCGGAGGATAATGAAAAACTGTTTTTT. It specifies CASSVFAEDNEKLFF.

This clone turned up a few times. The gene calls are TRBV11-2 and TRBJ1-4; the match to TRBD1 covers 9 bases. The CDR3 spans 16 residues. The germline gives CDR1 SGHAT, CDR2 FQNNGV. Trimming cost V 5 bases and J 8 bases; bases outside gene matches: 12. The CDR3 sequence: CASSLGRGQGEEKLFF. CDR3 nucleotide sequence: TGTGCCAGCAGCCTGGGTAGGGGACAGGGTGAAGAAAAACTGTTTTTT.

The rearrangement joins TRBV5-1 to TRBJ1-2; 8 bases map to TRBD1. V dropped 0 bases and J dropped 5; count of bases not matched to a gene: 6. Looked up from germline, CDR1 is SGHRS and CDR2 is YFSETQ. The CDR3 spans 15 residues. CDR3 nucleotide sequence: TGCGCCAGCAGCTTGGGACAGGGGAACCTTTATGGCTACACCTTC. This codes for CASSLGQGNLYGYTF.

The chain joins TRBV19 to TRBJ2-2, with unresolved D. V shed 7 bases and J shed 1 base, with 7 bases lying between them. The V gene's germline CDR1 is LNHDA and CDR2 SQIVND (reference sequence). The CDR3 contains 13 residues. CDR3 in DNA: TGTGCCAGTACCCGGAGGAACACCGGGGAGCTGTTTTTT. Protein sequence: CASTRRNTGELFF.

The genes are TRBV15 and TRBJ2-3; perhaps TRBD2 as D (6 bases). The CDR3 extends over 16 amino acids. The germline V and J ends were trimmed by 0 bases and 1 base, with 11 bases remaining between them. Germline CDR1 is LNHNV and CDR2 is YYDKDF (reference sequence). CDR3 in DNA: TGTGCCACCAGCAGAGAATCCGGGGGAGGCACAGATACGCAGTATTTT. It is translated as CATSRESGGGTDTQYF.

V is TRBV9 and J is TRBJ1-4; D is unclear. The germline gives CDR1 SGDLS, CDR2 YYNGEE. The CDR3 is 14 amino acids. With 4 bases removed from V and 7 bases from J, the gap between germline ends came to 14 bases. CDR3 in amino acids: CASSTGVGGEKLFF. The CDR3 nucleotides read TGTGCCAGCAGCACTGGGGTGGGTGGTGAAAAACTGTTTTTT.

V and J are TRBV5-1 and TRBJ1-1; 10 positions match TRBD1. V lost 4 bases to trimming and J lost 0 bases; unmatched junction nucleotides: 6. Germline-derived CDR1 and CDR2 are SGHRS and YFSETQ. CDR3 length: 16 amino acids. CDR3 sequence reads: CASSLTTGGLNTEAFF. The CDR3 bases are TGCGCCAGCAGCCTCACGACAGGGGGCTTGAACACTGAAGCTTTCTTT.

This clone showed up just once. The rearrangement links TRBV28 to TRBJ1-5, with 9 bases that match TRBD1. V lost 8 bases, J lost 4 bases, and 3 bases stayed unmatched. Germline CDR1 reads MDHEN; CDR2 reads SYDVKM. CDR3 length: 13 amino acids. CDR3 nucleotides: TGTGCCAGCCAGACAGGGGGGAATCAGCCCCAGCATTTT. Encoded protein: CASQTGGNQPQHF. Full variable domain (rest looked up from reference TRBV28 and TRBJ1-5): DVKVTQSSRYLVKRTGEKVFLECVQDMDHENMFWYRQDPGLGLRLIYFSYDVKMKEKGDIPEGYSVSREKKERFSLILESASTNQTSMYLCASQTGGNQPQHFGDGTRLSIL.

CDR3 in DNA: TGTGCCATCAGTGAGGGGACAGCAGAAGATGGAAACACCATATATTTT. Protein: CAISEGTAEDGNTIYF. This sequence joins TRBV10-3 and TRBJ1-3; TRBD1 aligns across 7 bases. J gave up 3 bases and V 2 bases, and 7 bases lay outside the gene matches. Germline lookup yields CDR1 ENHRY and CDR2 SYGVKD. The CDR3 consists of 16 residues.

The chain couples TRBV7-2 to TRBJ2-7, with TRBD2 matching over 10 bases. The CDR3 totals 14 residues. The J segment lost 6 bases and the V segment lost 5 bases, leaving 7 bases of the junction unmatched. From germline, CDR1 is SGHTA and CDR2 FQGNSA. The CDR3 nucleotides read TGTGCCAGCAGCGTACTAGCGGGGTTGGGCGAGCAGTACTTC. This translates into CASSVLAGLGEQYF.

V is TRBV29-1 and J is TRBJ2-5, with D tentatively TRBD1 (5 bases). The CDR3 length is 13 residues. Trimming took off 6 bases at V and 4 bases at J, with 15 bases between the two ends. Germline V gene data show CDR1 as SQVTM and CDR2 as ANQGSEA. CDR3 nucleotide sequence: TGCAGCGTAGACGCAGGGCTAAGAGAGACCCAGTACTTC. Its protein is CSVDAGLRETQYF.

J is TRBJ1-1 and V is TRBV19; 8 bases agree with TRBD1. V shed 5 bases and J 7 bases; nucleotides not matched to a gene: 9. Looked up from germline, CDR1 is LNHDA and CDR2 is SQIVND (reference sequence). The CDR3 totals 14 residues. Here the CDR3 reads CASSPRQGYHEAFF. CDR3 nucleotide sequence: TGTGCCAGTAGTCCCCGACAGGGGTACCATGAAGCTTTCTTT.

This chain uses TRBV11-2 with TRBJ2-3; TRBD1 or TRBD2 may be the D gene (5 bases each). With 3 bases removed from V and 6 bases from J, the gap between germline ends came to 19 bases. Germline V gene data show CDR1 as SGHAT and CDR2 as FQNNGV. The CDR3 sequence is 16 residues long. The CDR3 protein is CASSLMWDVRFDTQYF. CDR3 in DNA: TGTGCCAGCAGCTTGATGTGGGACGTTCGGTTTGATACGCAGTATTTT.

The chain recombines TRBV28 with TRBJ1-3; D possibly corresponds to TRBD1 (5 bases). The germline CDR1 and CDR2 sequences are MDHEN and SYDVKM. The CDR3 length is 15 residues. Trimming cost V 7 bases and J 0 bases, with 13 bases left between them. The CDR3, as DNA: TGTGCCAGCACTATCCGGGACCCCTCTGGAAACACCATATATTTT. Its translation is CASTIRDPSGNTIYF.

In nucleotides, the CDR3 is TGTGCCAGCAGCTTAGGGAGAGGGTCTCAGTTCTTC. It is translated as CASSLGRGSQFF. The chain carries TRBV7-3 and TRBJ2-1, with D possibly matching TRBD2 (5 bases). The V end lost 2 bases, the J end lost 13 bases, and 12 bases lay between the germline ends. The CDR3 contains 12 residues. The germline CDR1 and CDR2 sequences are SGHTA and FQGTGA.

The chain joins TRBV6-5 to TRBJ2-7; D remains ambiguous. V lost 7 bases and J 3 bases, leaving 13 bases between the germline ends. Germline lookup yields CDR1 MNHEY and CDR2 SVGAGI. The CDR3 spans 13 residues. The DNA of the CDR3 is TGTGCCAGCACAAGGCCCGACCTCTACGAGCAGTACTTC. Encoded protein: CASTRPDLYEQYF.

The chain is built from TRBV7-2 and TRBJ2-3, with 10 bases matching TRBD2. Per the germline V gene, CDR1 is SGHTA and CDR2 is FQGNSA. Trimming cost V 4 bases and J 6 bases; bases outside gene matches: 10. The CDR3 spans 16 residues. CDR3 in amino acids: CASSSRTSGLIDTQYF. The CDR3, as DNA: TGTGCCAGCAGCTCTCGGACTAGCGGTCTAATTGATACGCAGTATTTT.

This chain connects TRBV2 to TRBJ2-7, with 7 nucleotides matching TRBD1. In germline, CDR1 is SNHLY, CDR2 FYNNEI. Trimming took 6 bases from V and 3 from J; bases not matched to a gene: 11. This CDR3 has 15 amino acids. The CDR3 region is CASRANRGEGYEQYF. In DNA form, the CDR3 reads TGTGCCAGCAGGGCGAACAGGGGAGAGGGCTACGAGCAGTACTTC.